These 23 T cell receptor beta chains originate from one sample sequenced in a study of blood T cell repertoires in COVID-19. Method: immunoSEQ multiplex PCR; TCRdb's copy keeps in-frame clones and lacks some. The sample lists under 500,000 clones; 85% to 90% were seen once. Sequencing input: peripheral blood. The receptors stem from a woman aged 25 to 45 with acute or convalescent COVID-19.

In regard to this clone: Other DNA sequences of this sample code for an identical CDR3. V usage is TRBV6-1 and J usage is TRBJ1-3, with D perhaps TRBD1 (5 bases). Between the trimmed V and J ends, which lost 3 bases and 2 bases, there was a span of 8 bases. The germline V gene has CDR1 MNHNS and CDR2 SASEGT. This CDR3 has 14 amino acids. The CDR3 protein is CASSDQGTGNTIYF. In DNA form, the CDR3 reads TGTGCCAGCAGTGACCAGGGAACTGGAAACACCATATATTTT.

This clone was seen more than once but under ten times. DNA of the CDR3: TGCGCCAGCAGCCAAGATCGGGGGACTAGCGGGACCTACGAGCAGTACTTC. Translation gives CASSQDRGTSGTYEQYF. The chain employs TRBV4-1 and TRBJ2-7, with 13 bases lining up with TRBD2. After removal of 0 bases from V and 2 bases from J, the junction contained 4 bases not matched to a gene. Germline values: CDR1 MGHRA, CDR2 YSYEKL. The CDR3 runs 17 residues.

The chain carries TRBV3-1 (or the pseudogene TRBV3-2) and TRBJ2-7; 8 bases match TRBD1. The CDR3 totals 13 residues. The trim removed 1 base at V and 12 bases at J, leaving 8 bases unmatched. Germline CDR1 reads LGHDT; CDR2 reads YNNKEL (reference sequence). Here the CDR3 reads CASSQGDRRRLYF. CDR3 DNA: TGTGCCAGCAGCCAAGGGGACAGGAGACGTTTGTACTTC.

The chain links TRBV5-1 to TRBJ1-4; D not certain. The V and J ends lost 0 bases and 0 bases respectively, with 6 bases between them. The germline CDR1 and CDR2 sequences are SGHRS and YFSETQ. The length of the CDR3 is 15 residues. Here the CDR3 reads CASSLDSTTNEKLFF. The CDR3 DNA follows: TGCGCCAGCAGCTTGGACAGTACAACTAATGAAAAACTGTTTTTT.

V and J are TRBV12-5 and TRBJ2-1; the D gene is possibly TRBD2 (6 bases). The germline gives CDR1 LGHNT, CDR2 FRNRAP. CDR3 length equals 14 residues. The germline V and J ends were trimmed by 6 bases and 4 bases, with 13 bases remaining between them. The CDR3 bases are TGTGCTAGTGGGGCGGCGGGGTATTACAATGAGCAGTTCTTC. Translation: CASGAAGYYNEQFF. Drawing the rest from reference TRBV12-5 and TRBJ2-1, the complete variable domain is DARVTQTPRHKVTEMGQEVTMRCQPILGHNTVFWYRQTMMQGLELLAYFRNRAPLDDSGMPKDRFSAEMPDATLATLKIQPSEPRDSAVYFCASGAAGYYNEQFFGPGTRLTVL.

The rearrangement links TRBV24-1 to TRBJ2-7; 8 nucleotides match TRBD1. With 5 bases clipped from V and 2 bases from J, the junction kept 13 bases outside the gene matches. Germline CDR1 and CDR2: KGHDR and SFDVKD. The CDR3 is 17 amino acids. CDR3 protein: CATSGQGIFLRAYEQYF. CDR3 nucleotides: TGTGCCACCAGTGGACAGGGGATTTTCCTGAGGGCCTACGAGCAGTACTTC.

This sequence joins TRBV7-9 and TRBJ2-5, with unresolved D. Germline V gene lookup returns CDR1 SEHNR and CDR2 FQNEAQ (reference sequence). Between the trimmed V and J ends, which lost 1 base and 5 bases, there was a span of 11 bases. CDR3 size: 14 residues. CDR3 sequence: CASSLDRVRETQYF. The CDR3 DNA reads as TGTGCCAGCAGCTTAGATCGAGTCCGGGAGACCCAGTACTTC.

The V and J genes are TRBV7-2 and TRBJ1-2; 7 bases are a match to TRBD1. The J segment lost 9 bases and the V segment lost 1 base, leaving 14 bases of the junction unmatched. The CDR3 has 16 amino acids. Per germline, CDR1 SGHTA and CDR2 FQGNSA. The CDR3: CASSLGLLQGFRSYTF. CDR3 coding DNA: TGTGCCAGCAGCTTAGGCCTACTACAGGGGTTTAGAAGCTACACCTTC. Together with reference TRBV7-2 and TRBJ1-2, the CDR3 gives the full variable domain: GAGVSQSPSNKVTEKGKDVELRCDPISGHTALYWYRQSLGQGLEFLIYFQGNSAPDKSGLPSDRFSAERTGGSVSTLTIQRTQQEDSAVYLCASSLGLLQGFRSYTFGSGTRLTVV.

CDR3 amino acids: CSVGRGSPAYGYTF. The CDR3 DNA sequence: TGCAGCGTTGGCAGGGGATCCCCCGCCTATGGCTACACCTTC. The V call is TRBV29-1, the J call TRBJ1-2; D possibly corresponds to TRBD1 (6 bases). This CDR3 has 14 amino acids. CDR1 SQVTM and CDR2 ANQGSEA come from the germline V gene. The ends were cut back, 4 bases at V and 4 bases at J, with 16 bases in the middle.

With regard to this clone: The junction departs from germline at one end; a sequencing error may be responsible. This chain uses TRBV2 with TRBJ1-2; D is ambiguous. Per germline, CDR1 SNHLY and CDR2 FYNNEI. CDR3 length: 13 residues. CDR3 sequence (DNA): TGTGCCAGCACCTTGGTAGCTAACTATGGCCACACCTTC. Translating gives CASTLVANYGHTF.

This rearrangement joins TRBV19 to TRBJ1-1; D uncertain. The V end was cut by 3 bases, the J end by 8 bases, with 13 bases between. The CDR3 length is 13 residues. The germline V gene encodes CDR1 LNHDA and CDR2 SQIVND (reference sequence). The CDR3 here is CASSIRPATEAFF. The CDR3, as DNA: TGTGCCAGTAGTATTCGTCCGGCGACAGAAGCTTTCTTT.

The chain carries TRBV7-9 and TRBJ2-1, with a tentative D call TRBD2 (6 bases). Trimming took off 6 bases at V and 6 bases at J, with 24 bases between the two ends. The CDR3 sequence is 17 residues long. Germline V gives CDR1 SEHNR, CDR2 FQNEAQ (reference sequence). As DNA, the CDR3 is TGTGCCAGCAGTTTCCAGGAGGGTAGCCTCTTGCCCAATGAGCAGTTCTTC. Its protein is CASSFQEGSLLPNEQFF.

This clone was detected once. The chain is built from TRBV9 and TRBJ2-1, with 7 bases lining up with TRBD1. J was trimmed by 2 bases and V by 2 bases; bases with no gene match: 7. Germline CDR1 SGDLS, CDR2 YYNGEE. CDR3 size: 16 residues. CDR3 bases: TGTGCCAGCAGCGTTAGTGACAGGGCGGCCTACAATGAGCAGTTCTTC. This sequence encodes CASSVSDRAAYNEQFF.

Only one count was recorded for this clone. V usage is TRBV5-4 and J usage is TRBJ2-6; TRBD1 matches 9 bases. The CDR3 is 17 residues long. Germline CDR1 SGHNT, CDR2 YYREEE (reference sequence). V lost 4 bases and J lost 1; bases outside the gene matches: 6. The CDR3 sequence: CASSLGTGWSGANVLTF. The CDR3, as DNA: TGTGCCAGCAGCCTCGGGACAGGGTGGTCTGGGGCCAACGTCCTGACTTTC.

The sample holds one count of this clone. The rearrangement uses TRBV4-1 and TRBJ2-5; D is uncertain. V was pared by 3 bases and J by 5 bases, with 10 bases between. This CDR3 is 13 amino acids long. Germline V gives CDR1 MGHRA, CDR2 YSYEKL. CDR3 DNA sequence: TGCGCCAGCAGCCAGAGCGTCGTGGAGACCCAGTACTTC. Translating it yields CASSQSVVETQYF.

This sequence joins TRBV2 and TRBJ1-5; 9 bases map to TRBD1. V lost 9 bases and J lost 3; bases outside the gene matches: 9. The CDR3 extends over 15 amino acids. The V gene's germline CDR1 is SNHLY and CDR2 FYNNEI. The DNA for the CDR3 is TGTGCCAGTAAGTGGGGACAGGGCGACAATCAGCCCCAGCATTTT. Protein: CASKWGQGDNQPQHF.

The chain employs TRBV28 and TRBJ1-1, with 7 bases aligning to TRBD1. Germline trimming cut 6 bases from V and 7 bases from J; bases unmatched to any gene: 11. The CDR3 runs to 14 residues. Germline loops: CDR1 MDHEN, CDR2 SYDVKM. The DNA for the CDR3 is TGTGCCAGCAGCCGACTCGGGACAGAGAGTGAAGCTTTCTTT. Translation gives CASSRLGTESEAFF. Looking up the rest from reference TRBV28 and TRBJ1-1 gives the full variable domain: DVKVTQSSRYLVKRTGEKVFLECVQDMDHENMFWYRQDPGLGLRLIYFSYDVKMKEKGDIPEGYSVSREKKERFSLILESASTNQTSMYLCASSRLGTESEAFFGQGTRLTVV.

V gene TRBV4-1 combines with J gene TRBJ2-7; tentatively, D is TRBD1 (5 bases). V was cut by 1 base and J by 5 bases, with 12 bases left in between. CDR1 and CDR2 from the germline V gene are MGHRA and YSYEKL. The CDR3 runs 14 residues. This CDR3 reads CASSQVRQGDEQYF. The DNA of the CDR3 is TGCGCCAGCAGCCAAGTTCGGCAGGGTGACGAGCAGTACTTC.

In the case of this clone: The junction differs from germline at one of its ends, possibly a read error. The V and J genes are TRBV6-5 and TRBJ2-3, with a weak D call TRBD1 (6 bases). The CDR3 has 15 residues. Germline CDR1 MNHEY, CDR2 SVGAGI. The CDR3 loop reads CASSYLGARGDTQYF. CDR3 sequence (DNA): TGTGCCAGCAGCTACTTGGGGGCCAGGGGAGATACGCAGTATTTT.

The chain combines TRBV5-6 with TRBJ1-6, with 8 nucleotides matching TRBD1. Per germline, CDR1 SGHDT and CDR2 YYEEEE. The CDR3 is made up of 13 amino acids. V lost 5 bases and J lost 7; bases outside the gene matches: 2. The CDR3 sequence: CASRDRVNSPLHF. DNA of the CDR3: TGTGCCAGCAGGGACAGGGTCAATTCACCCCTCCACTTT.

The chain uses TRBV28 and TRBJ1-2; TRBD1 might be the D (6 bases). Germline-derived CDR1 and CDR2 are MDHEN and SYDVKM. V dropped 5 bases and J dropped 8 bases, with 18 bases sitting between them. The CDR3 is 14 amino acids. CDR3 DNA sequence: TGTGCCAGCAGTCCGGGACAATTGATTTCCGGCTACACCTTC. Protein: CASSPGQLISGYTF.

The rearrangement links TRBV15 to TRBJ2-7, with TRBD1 matching over 9 bases. CDR1 is LNHNV and CDR2 is YYDKDF in the germline V gene (reference sequence). The CDR3 loop spans 16 amino acids. Trimming cost V 5 bases and J 11 bases; bases outside gene matches: 19. The CDR3 coding sequence is TGTGCCACCAGCTTAGATCCGGGACAGGGCTCGCTGGTGAAGTACTTC. Protein: CATSLDPGQGSLVKYF.

The V gene is TRBV27, the J gene TRBJ2-7; 8 nucleotides agree with TRBD1. With V trimmed by 5 bases and J by 2 bases, 11 bases remained unmatched. This CDR3 has 16 amino acids. Germline CDR1 reads MNHEY; CDR2 reads SMNVEV (reference sequence). The CDR3 coding sequence is TGTGCCAGCAGTGTGCTGCTTGGGACAGGAACCTACGAGCAGTACTTC. It codes for CASSVLLGTGTYEQYF.